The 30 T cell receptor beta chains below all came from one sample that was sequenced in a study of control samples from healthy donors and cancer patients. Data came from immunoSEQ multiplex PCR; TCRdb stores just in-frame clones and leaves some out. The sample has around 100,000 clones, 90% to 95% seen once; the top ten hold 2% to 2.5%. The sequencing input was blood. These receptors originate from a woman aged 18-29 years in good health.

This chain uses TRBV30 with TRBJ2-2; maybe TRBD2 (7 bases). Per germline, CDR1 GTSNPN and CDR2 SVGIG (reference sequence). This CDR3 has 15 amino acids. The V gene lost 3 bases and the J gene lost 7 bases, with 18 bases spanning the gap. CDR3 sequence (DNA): TGTGCCTGGAGGGGGTCCCGGGGGGCCGTCGGGGAGCTGTTTTTT. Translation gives CAWRGSRGAVGELFF.

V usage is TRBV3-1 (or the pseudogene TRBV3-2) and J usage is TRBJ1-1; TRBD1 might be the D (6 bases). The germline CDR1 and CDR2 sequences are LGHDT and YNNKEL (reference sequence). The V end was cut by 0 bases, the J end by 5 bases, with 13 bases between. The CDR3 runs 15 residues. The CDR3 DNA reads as TGTGCCAGCAGCCAAGATCGAGGGGGGGGGACTGAAGCTTTCTTT. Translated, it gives CASSQDRGGGTEAFF.

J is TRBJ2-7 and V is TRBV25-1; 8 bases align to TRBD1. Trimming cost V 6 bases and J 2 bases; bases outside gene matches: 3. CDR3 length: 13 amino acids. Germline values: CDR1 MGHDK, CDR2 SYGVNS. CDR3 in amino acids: CASRGQGPYEQYF. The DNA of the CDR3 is TGTGCCAGCAGAGGACAGGGACCCTACGAGCAGTACTTC.

The CDR3 DNA sequence: TGTGCCACCAGTGAATATGACAGTCCCTACGAGCAGTACTTC. Translating gives CATSEYDSPYEQYF. This chain uses TRBV24-1 with TRBJ2-7, with D tentatively TRBD1 (5 bases). Trimming took off 4 bases at V and 2 bases at J, with 11 bases between the two ends. Germline V lookup: CDR1 KGHDR, CDR2 SFDVKD. This CDR3 spans 14 amino acids.

The CDR3 loop reads CASRPGDRNTEAFF. CDR3 sequence (DNA): TGTGCCAGCAGGCCTGGCGACAGAAACACTGAAGCTTTCTTT. The chain links TRBV5-6 to TRBJ1-1, with a tentative D call TRBD1 (5 bases). Trimming removed 5 bases from V and 2 bases from J, with 13 bases in between. This CDR3 has 14 amino acids. CDR1 SGHDT and CDR2 YYEEEE come from the germline V gene.

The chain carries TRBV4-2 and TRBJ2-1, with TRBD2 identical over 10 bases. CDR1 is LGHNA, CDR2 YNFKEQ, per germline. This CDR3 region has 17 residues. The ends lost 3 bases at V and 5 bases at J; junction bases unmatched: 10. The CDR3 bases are TGTGCCAGCAGCCACGATCCTCTAGCGGGGGTAAACAATGAGCAGTTCTTC. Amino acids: CASSHDPLAGVNNEQFF.

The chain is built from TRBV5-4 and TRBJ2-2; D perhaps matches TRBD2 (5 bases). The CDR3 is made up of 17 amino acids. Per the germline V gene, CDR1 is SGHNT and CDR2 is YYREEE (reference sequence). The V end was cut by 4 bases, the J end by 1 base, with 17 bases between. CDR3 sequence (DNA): TGTGCCAGCAGCCGGTTGAGCGGTGGGTTGAACACCGGGGAGCTGTTTTTT. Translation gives CASSRLSGGLNTGELFF.

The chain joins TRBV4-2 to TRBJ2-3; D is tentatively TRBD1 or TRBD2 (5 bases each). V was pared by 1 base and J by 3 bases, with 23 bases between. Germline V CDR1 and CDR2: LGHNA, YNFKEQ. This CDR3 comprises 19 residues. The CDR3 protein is CASSQGIPFNGDRTDTQYF. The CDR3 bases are TGTGCCAGCAGCCAAGGTATTCCCTTTAACGGGGACCGAACAGATACGCAGTATTTT.

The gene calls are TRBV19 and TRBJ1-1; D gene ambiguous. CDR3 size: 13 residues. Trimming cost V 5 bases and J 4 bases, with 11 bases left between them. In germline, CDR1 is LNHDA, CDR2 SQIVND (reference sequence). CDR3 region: CASSYKGGTEAFF. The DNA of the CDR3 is TGTGCCAGTAGTTATAAGGGAGGCACTGAAGCTTTCTTT.

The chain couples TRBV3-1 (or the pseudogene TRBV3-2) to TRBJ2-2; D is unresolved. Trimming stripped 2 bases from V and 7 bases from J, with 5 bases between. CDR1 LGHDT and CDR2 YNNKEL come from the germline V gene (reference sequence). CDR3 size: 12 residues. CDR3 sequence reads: CASSQPYGELFF. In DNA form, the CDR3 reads TGTGCCAGCAGCCAACCATACGGGGAGCTGTTTTTT.

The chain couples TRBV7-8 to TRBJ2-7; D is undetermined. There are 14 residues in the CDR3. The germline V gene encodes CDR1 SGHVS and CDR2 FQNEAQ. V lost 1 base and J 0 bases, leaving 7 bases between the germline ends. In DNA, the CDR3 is TGTGCCAGCAGCTTAGTTGGCTACTCCTACGAGCAGTACTTC. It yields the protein CASSLVGYSYEQYF.

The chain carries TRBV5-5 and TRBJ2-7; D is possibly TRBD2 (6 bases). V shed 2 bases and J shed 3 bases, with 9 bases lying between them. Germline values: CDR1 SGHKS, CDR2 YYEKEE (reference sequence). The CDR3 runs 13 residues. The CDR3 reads CASSFGRDYEQYF. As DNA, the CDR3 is TGTGCCAGCAGCTTCGGGCGGGACTACGAGCAGTACTTC.

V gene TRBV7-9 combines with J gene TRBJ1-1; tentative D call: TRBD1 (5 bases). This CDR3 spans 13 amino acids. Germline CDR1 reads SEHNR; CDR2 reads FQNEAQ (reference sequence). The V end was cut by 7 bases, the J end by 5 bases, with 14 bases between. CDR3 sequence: CASKLREGTEAFF. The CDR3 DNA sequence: TGTGCCAGCAAACTCAGGGAGGGGACTGAAGCTTTCTTT.

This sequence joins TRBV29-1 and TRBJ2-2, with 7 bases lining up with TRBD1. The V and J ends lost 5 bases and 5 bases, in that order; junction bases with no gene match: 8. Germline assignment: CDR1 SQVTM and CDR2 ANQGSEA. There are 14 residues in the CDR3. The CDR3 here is CSVRGAGGTGELFF. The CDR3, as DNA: TGCAGCGTTCGGGGTGCAGGGGGAACCGGGGAGCTGTTTTTT.

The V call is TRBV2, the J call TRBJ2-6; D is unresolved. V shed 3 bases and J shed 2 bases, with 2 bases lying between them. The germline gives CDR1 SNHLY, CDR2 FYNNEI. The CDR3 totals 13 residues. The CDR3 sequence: CASSEAGANVLTF. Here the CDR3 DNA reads TGTGCCAGCAGTGAGGCTGGGGCCAACGTCCTGACTTTC.

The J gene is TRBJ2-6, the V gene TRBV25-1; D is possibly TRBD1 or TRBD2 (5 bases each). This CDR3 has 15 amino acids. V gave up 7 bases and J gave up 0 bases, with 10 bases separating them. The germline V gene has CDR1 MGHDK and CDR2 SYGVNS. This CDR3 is CASTRGRSGANVLTF. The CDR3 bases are TGTGCCAGCACTCGGGGACGCTCTGGGGCCAACGTCCTGACTTTC.

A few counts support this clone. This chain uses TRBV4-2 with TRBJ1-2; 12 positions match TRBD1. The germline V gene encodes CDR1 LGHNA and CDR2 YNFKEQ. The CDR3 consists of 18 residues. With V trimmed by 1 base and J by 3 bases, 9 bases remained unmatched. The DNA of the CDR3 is TGTGCCAGCAGCCAAGCCGGGACAGGGGGCCCATATGACTATGGCTACACCTTC. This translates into CASSQAGTGGPYDYGYTF.

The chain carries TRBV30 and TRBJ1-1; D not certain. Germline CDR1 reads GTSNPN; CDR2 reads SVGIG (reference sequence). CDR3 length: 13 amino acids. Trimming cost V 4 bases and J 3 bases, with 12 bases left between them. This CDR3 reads CAWNPLEDTEAFF. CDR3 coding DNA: TGTGCCTGGAACCCCTTGGAGGACACTGAAGCTTTCTTT.

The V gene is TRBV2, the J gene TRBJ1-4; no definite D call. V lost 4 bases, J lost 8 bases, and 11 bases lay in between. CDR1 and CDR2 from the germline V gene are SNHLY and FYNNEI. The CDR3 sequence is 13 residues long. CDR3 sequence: CASSVGNREKLFF. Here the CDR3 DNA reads TGTGCCAGCAGTGTGGGTAACCGAGAAAAACTGTTTTTT.

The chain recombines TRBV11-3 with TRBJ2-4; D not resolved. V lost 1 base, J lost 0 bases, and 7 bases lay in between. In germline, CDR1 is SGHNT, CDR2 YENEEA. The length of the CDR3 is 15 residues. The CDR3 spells CASSLAGGAKNIQYF. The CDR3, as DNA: TGTGCCAGCAGCTTAGCGGGCGGAGCCAAAAACATTCAGTACTTC.

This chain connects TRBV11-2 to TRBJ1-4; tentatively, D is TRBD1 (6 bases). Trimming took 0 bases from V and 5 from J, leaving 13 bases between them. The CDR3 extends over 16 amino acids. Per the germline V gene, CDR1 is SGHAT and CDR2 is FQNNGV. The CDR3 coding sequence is TGTGCCAGCAGCTTAGAAGGAACAGGGAAGAATGAAAAACTGTTTTTT. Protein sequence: CASSLEGTGKNEKLFF. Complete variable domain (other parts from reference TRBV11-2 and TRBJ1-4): EAGVAQSPRYKIIEKRQSVAFWCNPISGHATLYWYQQILGQGPKLLIQFQNNGVVDDSQLPKDRFSAERLKGVDSTLKIQPAKLEDSAVYLCASSLEGTGKNEKLFFGSGTQLSVL.

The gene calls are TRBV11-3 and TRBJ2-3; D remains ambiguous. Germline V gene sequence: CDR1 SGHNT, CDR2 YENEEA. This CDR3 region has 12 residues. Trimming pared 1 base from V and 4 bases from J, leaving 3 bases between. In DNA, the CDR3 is TGTGCCAGCAGCTTAGTGCCAGATACGCAGTATTTT. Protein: CASSLVPDTQYF.

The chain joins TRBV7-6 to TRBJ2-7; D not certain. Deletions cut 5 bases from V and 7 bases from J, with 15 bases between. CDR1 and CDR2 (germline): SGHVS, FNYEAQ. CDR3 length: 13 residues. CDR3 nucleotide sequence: TGTGCCAGCAGCACTCGGACCTCTAGAGAGCAGTACTTC. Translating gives CASSTRTSREQYF.

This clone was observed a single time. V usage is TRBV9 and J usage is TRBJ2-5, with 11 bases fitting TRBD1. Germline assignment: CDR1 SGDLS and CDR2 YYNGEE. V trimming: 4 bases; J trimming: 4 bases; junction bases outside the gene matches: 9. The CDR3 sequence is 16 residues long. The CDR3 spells CASSLLTGTGGETQYF. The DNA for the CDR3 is TGTGCCAGCAGCTTATTGACCGGGACAGGGGGAGAGACCCAGTACTTC.

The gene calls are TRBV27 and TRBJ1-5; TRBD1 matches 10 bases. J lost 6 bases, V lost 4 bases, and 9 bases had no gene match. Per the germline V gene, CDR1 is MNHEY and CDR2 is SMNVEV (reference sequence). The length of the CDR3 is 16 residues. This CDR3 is CASSSRTGGTGQPQHF. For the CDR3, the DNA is TGTGCCAGCAGTTCGAGGACAGGGGGGACGGGTCAGCCCCAGCATTTT.

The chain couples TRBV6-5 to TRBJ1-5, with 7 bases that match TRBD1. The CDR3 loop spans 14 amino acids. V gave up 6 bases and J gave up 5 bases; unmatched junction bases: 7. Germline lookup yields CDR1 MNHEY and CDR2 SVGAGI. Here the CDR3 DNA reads TGTGCCAGCAGCCCGGGACAGAGATATCAGCCCCAGCATTTT. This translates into CASSPGQRYQPQHF.

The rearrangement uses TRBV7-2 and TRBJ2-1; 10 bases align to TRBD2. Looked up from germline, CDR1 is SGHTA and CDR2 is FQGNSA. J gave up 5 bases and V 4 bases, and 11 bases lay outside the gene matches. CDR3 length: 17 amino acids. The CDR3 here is CASSSNQLAGIHNEQFF. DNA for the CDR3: TGTGCCAGCAGCTCCAACCAACTAGCGGGAATCCACAATGAGCAGTTCTTC.

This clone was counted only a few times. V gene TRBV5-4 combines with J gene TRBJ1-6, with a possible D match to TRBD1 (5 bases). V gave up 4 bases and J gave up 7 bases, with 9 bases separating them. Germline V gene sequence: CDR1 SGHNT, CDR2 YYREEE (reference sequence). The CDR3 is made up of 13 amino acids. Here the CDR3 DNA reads TGTGCCAGCAGCGCCTGGGACAATTCACCCCTCCACTTT. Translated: CASSAWDNSPLHF.

The CDR3 nucleotides are TGTGCCACCAGTGATTTGAGGGGGGACAGGGGGTCAGAGACCCAGTACTTC. This encodes CATSDLRGDRGSETQYF. The chain combines TRBV24-1 with TRBJ2-5; 11 positions match TRBD1. In germline, CDR1 is KGHDR, CDR2 SFDVKD. The CDR3 is made up of 17 amino acids. V lost 0 bases to trimming and J lost 4 bases; unmatched junction nucleotides: 6.

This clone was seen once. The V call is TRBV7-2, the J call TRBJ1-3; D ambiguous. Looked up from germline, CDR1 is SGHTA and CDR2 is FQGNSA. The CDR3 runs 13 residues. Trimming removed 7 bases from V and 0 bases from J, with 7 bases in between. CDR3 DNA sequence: TGTGCCAGCAACCGGATCTCTGGAAACACCATATATTTT. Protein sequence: CASNRISGNTIYF.